Here is one T cell receptor beta chain with its context. Two consecutive negative NP/OP PCR tests, clearance, or resolved symptoms defined Cohort 3 recovery. This specimen comes from a study of blood T cell repertoires in COVID-19. Germline CDR1 is LGHNA and CDR2 is YSLEER. CDR3 length: 20 amino acids. Trimming removed 0 bases from V and 2 bases from J; junction bases left unmatched: 11. Per the original methods: The authors estimated nucleated cell counts from reference gene primer amplification. Clones were read by immunoSEQ multiplex PCR, and TCRdb kept only the in-frame ones, dropping some. V, J and clone size reflect that table, while D and trimming were determined from the DNA. Of about 390,000 clones in the sample, around nine tenths were seen once.

Sequencing used PBMCs or T cells enriched from blood (not recorded which). This rearrangement joins TRBV4-3 to TRBJ2-6; 9 nucleotides match TRBD1. The TCR originated in a woman between 45 and 65 years old who had recovered from COVID-19. CDR3 sequence reads: CASSQEARPGQGAGANVLTF. The CDR3 region has the DNA TGCGCCAGCAGCCAAGAGGCAAGACCGGGACAGGGTGCTGGGGCCAACGTCCTGACTTTC.